Shown below are 27 T cell receptor beta chains from a single sample sequenced in a study of T cell responses to AZD1222 COVID-19 vaccine. TCRdb's copy holds only in-frame clones and misses some; the assay was immunoSEQ multiplex PCR. This table has over 65,000 clones, about nine tenths appearing once. Here the sequenced sample was peripheral blood, taken 28 days after the second AZD1222 dose. These receptors were taken from an adult who received the AZD1222 COVID-19 vaccine.

The rearrangement uses TRBV24-1 and TRBJ2-7; 12 bases map to TRBD2. This CDR3 contains 19 residues. CDR1 and CDR2 from the germline V gene are KGHDR and SFDVKD. The junction had 22 bases not matched to a gene; V was cut back by 8 bases and J by 6 bases. The CDR3 DNA reads TGTGCCACCACCGAGAAAGAGATTACTGGACTAGCGGGGTTTATCGAGCAGTACGTC. It is translated as CATTEKEITGLAGFIEQYV.

The J gene is TRBJ1-2, the V gene TRBV21-1; the DNA was not compared with TRBD1, the D call given in the table. TRBV21-1 is listed as a pseudogene. The CDR3 loop spans 14 amino acids. CDR3 DNA sequence: TGTGCCAGCAGCACTCTGACAGCCAACTATGGCTACACCTTC. It encodes CASSTLTANYGYTF.

As for this clone: At one end, the junction sequence differs from germline, possibly due to a read error. The chain joins TRBV6-5 to TRBJ1-1; the D is unclear. CDR3 size: 12 residues. Germline CDR1 is MNHEY and CDR2 is SVGAGI. The CDR3: CASSYSNVGAVF. In DNA, the CDR3 is TGTGCCAGCAGTTACTCGAATGTAGGAGCGGTCTTT.

J is TRBJ2-7 and V is TRBV7-2; the match to TRBD1 covers 7 bases. CDR1 is SGHTA and CDR2 is FQGNSA in the germline V gene. The CDR3 loop spans 13 amino acids. J gave up 4 bases and V 2 bases, and 2 bases lay outside the gene matches. The CDR3 DNA follows: TGTGCCAGCAGCTTACAACAGGGGTACGAGCAGTACTTC. It yields the protein CASSLQQGYEQYF. Complete variable domain (other parts from reference TRBV7-2 and TRBJ2-7): GAGVSQSPSNKVTEKGKDVELRCDPISGHTALYWYRQSLGQGLEFLIYFQGNSAPDKSGLPSDRFSAERTGGSVSTLTIQRTQQEDSAVYLCASSLQQGYEQYFGPGTRLTVT.

The chain carries TRBV5-4 and TRBJ2-7; unclear D gene. Germline CDR1 SGHNT, CDR2 YYREEE (reference sequence). This CDR3 has 15 amino acids. V was clipped by 1 base and J by 4 bases, with 15 bases between them. CDR3 DNA sequence: TGTGCCAGCAGCTTGATCGGACCCTCGATATACGAGCAGTACTTC. This encodes CASSLIGPSIYEQYF.

The chain employs TRBV18 and TRBJ2-7; D not resolved. CDR1 KGHSH and CDR2 LQKENI come from the germline V gene. V shed 0 bases and J shed 2 bases, with 5 bases lying between them. CDR3 length: 13 residues. In nucleotides, the CDR3 is TGTGCCAGCTCACCACCGGGGACCTACGAGCAGTACTTC. This encodes CASSPPGTYEQYF.

The chain combines TRBV16 with TRBJ2-1, with 11 bases that match TRBD2. Per the germline V gene, CDR1 is KGHSY and CDR2 is FQNENV. The J segment lost 2 bases and the V segment lost 5 bases, leaving 5 bases of the junction unmatched. The CDR3 sequence is 16 residues long. CDR3 in amino acids: CASSGLAGGPYNEQFF. The DNA of the CDR3 is TGTGCCAGCAGCGGTCTAGCGGGGGGCCCCTACAATGAGCAGTTCTTC.

The chain is built from TRBV24-1 and TRBJ1-5; unclear D gene. The CDR3 spans 13 residues. V was clipped by 2 bases and J by 6 bases, with 7 bases between them. Germline V gives CDR1 KGHDR, CDR2 SFDVKD. The chain's CDR3 is CATSDSRVQPQHF. The DNA for the CDR3 is TGTGCCACCAGTGATTCCCGGGTTCAGCCCCAGCATTTT.

The chain joins TRBV6-1 to TRBJ1-4; no definite D call. CDR3 size: 18 residues. Trimming removed 0 bases at V and 7 bases at J, with 21 bases between. The V gene's germline CDR1 is MNHNS and CDR2 SASEGT. The CDR3 DNA is TGTGCCAGCAGTGAAGCGCCGAGTTCGGGTGGCGCGGGTGAAAAACTGTTTTTT. Residues: CASSEAPSSGGAGEKLFF.

The chain links TRBV24-1 to TRBJ1-1; 8 nucleotides agree with TRBD1. The V and J ends lost 2 bases and 8 bases, in that order; junction bases with no gene match: 3. The CDR3 loop spans 13 amino acids. From germline, CDR1 is KGHDR and CDR2 SFDVKD. CDR3 region: CATSDSGGPEAFF. CDR3 nucleotides: TGTGCCACCAGTGATTCAGGGGGCCCGGAAGCTTTCTTT.

The rearrangement joins TRBV27 to TRBJ1-6; D is unresolved. There are 14 residues in the CDR3. The germline CDR1 and CDR2 sequences are MNHEY and SMNVEV (reference sequence). With 8 bases removed from V and 4 bases from J, the gap between germline ends came to 12 bases. CDR3 in amino acids: CASQIRPYNSPLHF. The CDR3 DNA reads TGTGCCAGCCAGATACGTCCTTATAATTCACCCCTCCACTTT.

The chain recombines TRBV11-2 with TRBJ1-2; 7 bases are a match to TRBD1. This CDR3 is 16 amino acids long. J lost 3 bases, V lost 5 bases, and 12 bases had no gene match. Per germline, CDR1 SGHAT and CDR2 FQNNGV. The CDR3 protein is CASSLIRRDSYYGYTF. In nucleotides, the CDR3 is TGTGCCAGCAGCCTTATTAGGAGGGACAGCTACTATGGCTACACCTTC.

The V and J genes are TRBV2 and TRBJ2-7, with D tentatively TRBD1 (6 bases). CDR3 length: 13 amino acids. The V gene's germline CDR1 is SNHLY and CDR2 FYNNEI. The V end was cut by 11 bases, the J end by 1 base, with 15 bases between. The CDR3 loop reads CAREGDTSYEQYF. The CDR3 DNA is TGTGCCCGCGAGGGGGACACATCCTACGAGCAGTACTTC. Drawing the rest from reference TRBV2 and TRBJ2-7, the complete variable domain is EPEVTQTPSHQVTQMGQEVILRCVPISNHLYFYWYRQILGQKVEFLVSFYNNEISEKSEIFDDQFSVERPDGSNFTLKIRSTKLEDSAMYFCAREGDTSYEQYFGPGTRLTVT.

The J gene is TRBJ2-7, the V gene TRBV7-6; the match to TRBD1 covers 9 bases. The germline V gene encodes CDR1 SGHVS and CDR2 FNYEAQ. V dropped 1 base and J dropped 5; count of bases not matched to a gene: 9. The CDR3 has 16 residues. As DNA, the CDR3 is TGTGCCAGCAGCTTAGGGCCGGGACAGGGTTCTGACGAGCAGTACTTC. This encodes CASSLGPGQGSDEQYF.

The rearrangement links TRBV3-1 (or the pseudogene TRBV3-2) to TRBJ1-1, with TRBD1 as a possible D gene (6 bases). The germline CDR1 and CDR2 sequences are LGHDT and YNNKEL (reference sequence). The V and J ends lost 1 base and 11 bases respectively, with 8 bases between them. CDR3 length equals 11 residues. CDR3 sequence (DNA): TGTGCCAGCAGCCAAGTGGGGGCGGCTTTCTTT. Amino acid sequence: CASSQVGAAFF.

The J gene is TRBJ1-5, the V gene TRBV19; D is unresolved. This CDR3 region has 13 residues. Germline CDR1 is LNHDA and CDR2 is SQIVND (reference sequence). V was pared by 6 bases and J by 7 bases, with 13 bases between. CDR3 nucleotides: TGTGCCAGTAGACGAGGGTGGCACCAGCCCCAGCATTTT. Its protein is CASRRGWHQPQHF.

CDR3 loop: CASSLGLDAGANVLTF. CDR3 coding DNA: TGCGCCAGCAGCTTGGGGTTGGATGCCGGGGCCAACGTCCTGACTTTC. The V and J genes are TRBV5-1 and TRBJ2-6; D remains ambiguous. Germline lookup yields CDR1 SGHRS and CDR2 YFSETQ. The CDR3 has 16 amino acids. Trimming took off 0 bases at V and 4 bases at J, with 11 bases between the two ends.

The V gene is TRBV6-5, the J gene TRBJ2-5; 10 bases line up with TRBD2. CDR3 length: 14 amino acids. The ends lost 6 bases at V and 2 bases at J; junction bases unmatched: 3. Germline V gives CDR1 MNHEY, CDR2 SVGAGI. The CDR3, as DNA: TGTGCCAGCAGAATAGCGGGGGGACAAGAGACCCAGTACTTC. It yields the protein CASRIAGGQETQYF.

The chain is built from TRBV20-1 and TRBJ2-7; D is perhaps TRBD2 (5 bases). Trimming removed 3 bases from V and 6 bases from J, with 18 bases in between. The CDR3 length is 14 residues. CDR1 and CDR2 (germline): DFQATT, SNEGSKA (reference sequence). CDR3 coding DNA: TGCAGTGCTAGTAGCGCTCAGGTCAGCCTCGAGCAGTACTTC. It translates to CSASSAQVSLEQYF.

The chain joins TRBV2 to TRBJ2-5; the match to TRBD2 covers 9 bases. The trim removed 7 bases at V and 0 bases at J, leaving 3 bases unmatched. Germline V lookup: CDR1 SNHLY, CDR2 FYNNEI. This CDR3 contains 14 residues. The CDR3 DNA reads as TGTGCCAGCAACCTAGCGGGATACCAAGAGACCCAGTACTTC. This translates into CASNLAGYQETQYF.

The chain combines TRBV6-2 or TRBV6-3 with TRBJ2-5; 7 bases are a match to TRBD1. The CDR3 is 13 amino acids. V lost 4 bases to trimming and J lost 5 bases; unmatched junction nucleotides: 4. Germline lookup yields CDR1 MNHEY and CDR2 SVGEGT. CDR3 coding DNA: TGTGCCAGCAGTTCTAGGGGGCCGGAGACCCAGTACTTC. Its translation: CASSSRGPETQYF.

The chain has TRBV7-8 and TRBJ2-4; D may match TRBD1 or TRBD2 (5 bases each). The germline gives CDR1 SGHVS, CDR2 FQNEAQ. The CDR3 spans 14 residues. V shed 3 bases and J shed 8 bases, with 14 bases lying between them. CDR3 nucleotide sequence: TGTGCCAGCAGCTTCGGGGCAAGTGGGGACATTCAGTACTTC. This gives the protein CASSFGASGDIQYF.

This clone came up once. V and J are TRBV2 and TRBJ1-5, with D unresolved. In germline, CDR1 is SNHLY, CDR2 FYNNEI. V lost 3 bases and J 5 bases, leaving 8 bases between the germline ends. The CDR3 spans 13 residues. DNA of the CDR3: TGTGCCAGCAGTGATTGGAGAGATCAGCCCCAGCATTTT. It translates to CASSDWRDQPQHF.

The gene calls are TRBV28 and TRBJ2-7; D is uncertain. The germline V gene has CDR1 MDHEN and CDR2 SYDVKM. The CDR3 is 13 amino acids. Deletions cut 2 bases from V and 2 bases from J, with 7 bases between. The CDR3 sequence is CASSLGPTYEQYF. DNA of the CDR3: TGTGCCAGCAGTTTAGGGCCAACCTACGAGCAGTACTTC. Full variable domain (rest looked up from reference TRBV28 and TRBJ2-7): DVKVTQSSRYLVKRTGEKVFLECVQDMDHENMFWYRQDPGLGLRLIYFSYDVKMKEKGDIPEGYSVSREKKERFSLILESASTNQTSMYLCASSLGPTYEQYFGPGTRLTVT.

The chain carries TRBV13 and TRBJ2-2; 11 bases are a match to TRBD1. The V and J ends lost 5 bases and 9 bases, in that order; junction bases with no gene match: 11. This CDR3 spans 16 amino acids. CDR1 and CDR2 (germline): PRHDT, FYEKMQ (reference sequence). The CDR3 sequence is CASSRGQGVIQRELFF. Here the CDR3 DNA reads TGTGCCAGCAGCCGGGGACAGGGGGTTATCCAGCGGGAGCTGTTTTTT.

The chain joins TRBV6-5 to TRBJ1-6; a weak D match, TRBD1 (5 bases). The CDR3 has 15 amino acids. Between the trimmed V and J ends, which lost 2 bases and 9 bases, there was a span of 14 bases. CDR1 is MNHEY, CDR2 SVGAGI, per germline. This CDR3 reads CASSYGGVSGSPLHF. CDR3 sequence (DNA): TGTGCCAGCAGTTACGGGGGGGTGTCTGGTTCACCCCTCCACTTT.

Only one count was recorded for this clone. The gene calls are TRBV3-1 (or the pseudogene TRBV3-2) and TRBJ2-2, with TRBD1 matching over 7 bases. Germline trimming cut 2 bases from V and 3 bases from J; bases unmatched to any gene: 3. This CDR3 spans 15 amino acids. Germline V gives CDR1 LGHDT, CDR2 YNNKEL (reference sequence). The CDR3 coding sequence is TGTGCCAGCAGCCAAAGGGACAGACACACCGGGGAGCTGTTTTTT. The encoded protein is CASSQRDRHTGELFF.